The clone carrying this T cell receptor (beta chain) was picked up many times. The germline CDR1 and CDR2 sequences are MDHEN and SYDVKM. The CDR3 contains 15 residues. With 1 base removed from V and 6 bases from J, the gap between germline ends came to 15 bases. This entry comes from a study of molecular identifiers for immune sequencing clone quantification. One entry per CDR3 protein, called by TCRdb with MiXCR from the PCR reads. Among 45,000 to 65,000 distinct CDR3 sequences listed, approximately 25% were seen once. The sample taken for sequencing was naive CD8+ T cells from blood, with Jurkat cell RNA spiked in. Documented subset: FACS-sorted CD8+CD4-CCR7+CD45RA+ naive T cells. J is TRBJ1-2 and V is TRBV28, with D maybe TRBD1 (5 bases). The receptor's source is a human donor in good health. Some libraries in this study had Jurkat cell RNA spiked in. The CDR3: CASSLSLSGFDGYTF. CDR3 sequence (DNA): TGTGCCAGCAGTTTATCCCTGTCAGGGTTTGATGGCTACACCTTC.